These 14 T cell receptor beta chains came from one sample sequenced in a study of patients and donors after allogeneic stem cell transplantation. TCRdb re-called the RT-PCR reads through MiXCR, storing one row per CDR3 protein. The table includes roughly 230,000 distinct CDR3 sequences, about 14% detected once. The material sequenced was blood, either unsorted or a sorted T cell fraction (not recorded which). These receptor sequences come from a human donor who was either an allogeneic HSCT recipient or a stem cell or donor lymphocyte infusion donor (not recorded which). It is not recorded whose cells these are; they may come from a transplant donor.

This clonotype was seen at least ten times. The rearrangement links TRBV19 to TRBJ1-1; D ambiguous. Per the germline V gene, CDR1 is LNHDA and CDR2 is SQIVND (reference sequence). There are 14 residues in the CDR3. The germline V and J ends were trimmed by 2 bases and 1 base, with 8 bases remaining between them. DNA for the CDR3: TGTGCCAGTAGTATACTGGGATCGAACACTGAAGCTTTCTTT. This gives the protein CASSILGSNTEAFF.

Many counts were recorded for this clonotype. The chain joins TRBV5-1 to TRBJ1-6; 9 bases agree with TRBD1. The germline gives CDR1 SGHRS, CDR2 YFSETQ. This CDR3 contains 14 residues. V lost 3 bases to trimming and J lost 6 bases; unmatched junction nucleotides: 1. The DNA for the CDR3 is TGCGCCAGCAGCTCGGGACAGGGTAATTCACCCCTCCACTTT. Translation gives CASSSGQGNSPLHF. The full variable domain, rest sourced from reference TRBV5-1 and TRBJ1-6, is KAGVTQTPRYLIKTRGQQVTLSCSPISGHRSVSWYQQTPGQGLQFLFEYFSETQRNKGNFPGRFSGRQFSNSRSEMNVSTLELGDSALYLCASSSGQGNSPLHFGNGTRLTVT.

This chain uses TRBV5-1 with TRBJ2-4; weak D call: TRBD2 (6 bases). The V and J ends lost 1 base and 10 bases respectively, with 12 bases between them. This CDR3 region has 13 residues. Germline V gene lookup returns CDR1 SGHRS and CDR2 YFSETQ. The CDR3 DNA is TGCGCCAGCAGCTTGCCGACGGAGGGTATTCAGTACTTC. Its translation: CASSLPTEGIQYF.

The CDR3 reads CSARDRRGQDNEQFF. The DNA for the CDR3 is TGCAGTGCTAGAGATCGGAGGGGTCAAGACAATGAGCAGTTCTTC. The rearrangement links TRBV20-1 to TRBJ2-1, with a tentative D call TRBD2 (6 bases). V was cut by 0 bases and J by 5 bases, with 14 bases left in between. CDR1 and CDR2 (germline): DFQATT, SNEGSKA (reference sequence). The CDR3 has 15 amino acids.

The V and J genes are TRBV6-5 and TRBJ2-7, with D perhaps matching TRBD2 (6 bases). The CDR3 consists of 16 residues. V was trimmed by 0 bases and J by 2 bases, leaving 14 bases between them. CDR1 is MNHEY, CDR2 SVGAGI, per germline. CDR3 amino acids: CASSYSTPGGAYEQYF. The CDR3 DNA follows: TGTGCCAGCAGTTACTCGACACCGGGCGGGGCCTACGAGCAGTACTTC.

This clonotype has a handful of counts. The chain carries TRBV6-2 or TRBV6-3 and TRBJ2-1; 11 positions match TRBD2. The V segment lost 4 bases and the J segment 6 bases; nucleotides outside the gene matches: 8. The germline V gene encodes CDR1 MNHEY and CDR2 SVGEGT. The CDR3 length is 16 residues. CDR3 nucleotide sequence: TGTGCCAGCAGTTTCAGACTAGCGGGGATGGTCAATGAGCAGTTCTTC. It translates to CASSFRLAGMVNEQFF.

The DNA for the CDR3 is TGTGCCAGCATTCTTGGTTTGGGGAATTTTCAGCCCCAGCATTTT. Protein: CASILGLGNFQPQHF. V and J are TRBV6-1 and TRBJ1-5; D is undetermined. Per the germline V gene, CDR1 is MNHNS and CDR2 is SASEGT. V was pared by 7 bases and J by 6 bases, with 19 bases between. This CDR3 has 15 residues.

This clonotype has just a few counts. The J gene is TRBJ2-3, the V gene TRBV27, with D unclear. The CDR3 has 14 amino acids. From germline, CDR1 is MNHEY and CDR2 SMNVEV (reference sequence). Trimming left V 6 bases short and J 4 bases short, with 14 bases between. The CDR3, as DNA: TGTGCCAGCAGGTCGGTGTTTGACCCAGATACGCAGTATTTT. Translation: CASRSVFDPDTQYF.

This chain connects TRBV29-1 to TRBJ1-1, with 8 positions matching TRBD1. Germline CDR1 SQVTM, CDR2 ANQGSEA. The CDR3 has 17 amino acids. V gave up 5 bases and J gave up 5 bases; unmatched junction bases: 19. Here the CDR3 reads CSVKYGTGGSRSTEAFF. CDR3 nucleotides: TGCAGCGTTAAGTACGGGACAGGCGGTTCCCGGTCTACTGAAGCTTTCTTT.

Comment on this clonotype: A much larger clone lies one base from this, so it may be a read error. The rearrangement uses TRBV7-2 and TRBJ2-2; D not certain. Per the germline V gene, CDR1 is SGHTA and CDR2 is FQGNSA. The CDR3 has 15 residues. With 5 bases removed from V and 6 bases from J, the gap between germline ends came to 16 bases. CDR3 in DNA: TGTGCCAGCAGCCCACCGGGTCCTGGGGCCGGGGAGCTGTTTTTT. Translated: CASSPPGPGAGELFF.

This rearrangement joins TRBV30 to TRBJ2-7, with D perhaps matching TRBD1 or TRBD2 (5 bases each). The V end was cut by 3 bases, the J end by 7 bases, with 16 bases between. The germline V gene encodes CDR1 GTSNPN and CDR2 SVGIG (reference sequence). The CDR3 extends over 13 amino acids. The DNA for the CDR3 is TGTGCCTGGAGCGGGCAGGGATCGGGGGAGCAGTACTTC. Translation: CAWSGQGSGEQYF.

This clonotype was counted between two and nine times. The chain carries TRBV12-3 or TRBV12-4 and TRBJ1-1; no firm D call. CDR3 length: 13 amino acids. V was cut by 3 bases and J by 11 bases, with 16 bases left in between. CDR3 DNA sequence: TGTGCCAGCAGTTTGTTACCGGCGGGATACGCTTTCTTT. It codes for CASSLLPAGYAFF.

This clonotype was recorded once. This sequence may be a read error, since a much larger clone differs from it by one base. This is likely a read error, given that the CDR3 carries no conserved phenylalanine or tryptophan at its end. The chain joins TRBV4-1 to TRBJ2-5, with 9 bases aligning to TRBD2. The J segment lost 3 bases and the V segment lost 2 bases, leaving 7 bases of the junction unmatched. Germline CDR1 reads MGHRA; CDR2 reads YSYEKL. The CDR3 sequence is 16 residues long. The CDR3 DNA reads as TGCGCCAGCAGCCAAACCCGCGGGGGGGTAGAAGAGACCCAGTACTTA. Its protein is CASSQTRGGVEETQYL.

The chain's CDR3 is CASSQESGTGRTEAFF. The DNA for the CDR3 is TGTGCCAGCAGCCAAGAAAGCGGGACAGGGAGAACTGAAGCTTTCTTT. This chain connects TRBV4-2 to TRBJ1-1; TRBD1 matches 9 bases. Germline V gene lookup returns CDR1 LGHNA and CDR2 YNFKEQ. The V and J ends lost 0 bases and 5 bases, in that order; junction bases with no gene match: 7. The CDR3 is 16 residues long.